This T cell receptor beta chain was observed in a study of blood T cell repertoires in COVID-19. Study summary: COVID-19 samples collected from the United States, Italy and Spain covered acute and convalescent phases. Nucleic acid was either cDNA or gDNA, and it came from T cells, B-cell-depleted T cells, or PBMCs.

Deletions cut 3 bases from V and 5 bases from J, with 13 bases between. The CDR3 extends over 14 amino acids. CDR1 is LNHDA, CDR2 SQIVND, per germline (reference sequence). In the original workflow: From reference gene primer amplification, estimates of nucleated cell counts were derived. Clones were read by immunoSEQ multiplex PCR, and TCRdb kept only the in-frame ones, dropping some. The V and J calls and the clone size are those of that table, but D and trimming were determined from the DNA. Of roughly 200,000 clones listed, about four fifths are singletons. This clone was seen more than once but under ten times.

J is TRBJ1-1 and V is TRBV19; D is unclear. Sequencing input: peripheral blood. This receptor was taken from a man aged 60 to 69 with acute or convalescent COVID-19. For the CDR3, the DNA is TGTGCCAGTAGTATCGACCGGGCGGGTACTGAAGCTTTCTTT. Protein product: CASSIDRAGTEAFF.